What follows is one T cell receptor (beta chain) and its context. Trimming left V 5 bases short and J 0 bases short, with 12 bases between. The CDR3 covers 16 residues. Germline V gene sequence: CDR1 SGHRS, CDR2 YFSETQ. Clones were sequenced by immunoSEQ multiplex PCR, and TCRdb holds only the in-frame ones, with some missing. This sample has around 320,000 clones; under 90% occur once, and the top ten carry 8.5% to 14%. This entry comes from a study of blood T cell repertoires in COVID-19. Study summary: Sample material is recorded as cDNA or gDNA derived from T cells, B-cell-depleted T cells, or PBMCs.

The source material was peripheral blood. The TCR originated in a woman in her 30s with COVID-19, enrolled during active disease. This sequence joins TRBV5-1 and TRBJ1-6; D is unclear. This chain's CDR3 is CASRGGLSSYNSPLHF. The CDR3 DNA reads TGCGCCAGCAGAGGAGGGCTGAGCTCCTATAATTCACCCCTCCACTTT. Full variable domain (missing parts from reference TRBV5-1 and TRBJ1-6): KAGVTQTPRYLIKTRGQQVTLSCSPISGHRSVSWYQQTPGQGLQFLFEYFSETQRNKGNFPGRFSGRQFSNSRSEMNVSTLELGDSALYLCASRGGLSSYNSPLHFGNGTRLTVT.